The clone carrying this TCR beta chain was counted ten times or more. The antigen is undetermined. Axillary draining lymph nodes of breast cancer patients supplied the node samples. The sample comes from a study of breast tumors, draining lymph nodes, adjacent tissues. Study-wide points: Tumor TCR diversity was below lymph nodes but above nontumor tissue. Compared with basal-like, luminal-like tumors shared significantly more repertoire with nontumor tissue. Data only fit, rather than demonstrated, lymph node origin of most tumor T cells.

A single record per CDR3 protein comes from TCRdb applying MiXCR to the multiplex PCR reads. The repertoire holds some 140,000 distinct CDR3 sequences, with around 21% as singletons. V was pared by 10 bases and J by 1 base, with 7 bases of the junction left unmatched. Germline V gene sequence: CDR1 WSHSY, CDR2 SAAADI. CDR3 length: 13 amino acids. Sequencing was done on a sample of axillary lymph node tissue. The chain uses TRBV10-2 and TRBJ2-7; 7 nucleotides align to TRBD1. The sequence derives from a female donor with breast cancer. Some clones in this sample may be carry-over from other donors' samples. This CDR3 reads CATGQARSYEQYF. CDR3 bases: TGCGCCACCGGACAGGCAAGATCCTACGAGCAGTACTTC.